A single sample gave rise to the 22 T cell receptor beta chains below, sequenced in a study of blood T cells in healthy people across ages. Sample-barcoded 5' priming and a J-beta primer mix drove a second PCR of about 6 to 12 cycles. TCRdb independently ran MiXCR on the 5' RACE reads; one entry per CDR3 protein. The data hold more than 1,400,000 distinct CDR3 sequences, with roughly 40% observed a single time. Specimen: blood. Receptor source: a woman between 18 and 29 years old in good health.

This clonotype was picked up a small number of times. The chain employs TRBV20-1 and TRBJ1-2; D unclear. The CDR3 totals 13 residues. V was trimmed by 0 bases and J by 8 bases, leaving 13 bases between them. Germline V gene sequence: CDR1 DFQATT, CDR2 SNEGSKA (reference sequence). CDR3 protein: CSARDPWLQGYTF. For the CDR3, the DNA is TGCAGTGCTAGAGATCCTTGGTTGCAGGGCTACACCTTC.

The rearrangement uses TRBV5-1 and TRBJ1-2; a weak D match, TRBD1 (5 bases). The germline V and J ends were trimmed by 4 bases and 4 bases, with 17 bases remaining between them. The germline V gene has CDR1 SGHRS and CDR2 YFSETQ. The CDR3 has 15 residues. CDR3 residues: CASSPLGPDIYGYTF. The CDR3 nucleotides are TGCGCCAGCAGCCCCCTGGGACCAGACATCTATGGCTACACCTTC.

A word on this clonotype: A read error may account for a junction end that differs from germline. CDR3 coding DNA: TGTGCCAGCAGCACCTATGACCGGGCCCTGGGGCATTCACCCCCCCACTTT. This codes for CASSTYDRALGHSPPHF. The chain combines TRBV7-2 with TRBJ1-6; maybe TRBD1 (5 bases). This CDR3 contains 17 residues. Germline V gene lookup returns CDR1 SGHTA and CDR2 FQGNSA.

The chain carries TRBV6-6 and TRBJ2-7, with D possibly matching TRBD2 (5 bases). Germline V gene sequence: CDR1 MNHNY, CDR2 SVGAGI (reference sequence). This CDR3 contains 14 residues. Trimming stripped 5 bases from V and 6 bases from J, with 17 bases between. The CDR3 DNA follows: TGTGCCAGCAGTCCCGAGGGTGAGAGAGGCGAGCAGTACTTC. Translating it yields CASSPEGERGEQYF.

The rearrangement uses TRBV2 and TRBJ2-1; 9 bases agree with TRBD2. Germline V lookup: CDR1 SNHLY, CDR2 FYNNEI. The V gene end was trimmed by 1 base and the J gene end by 6 bases; junction bases not matched to a gene: 4. This CDR3 region has 15 residues. The CDR3 sequence: CASSEGLAGPNEQFF. For the CDR3, the DNA is TGTGCCAGCAGTGAAGGGCTAGCGGGACCCAATGAGCAGTTCTTC. The variable domain in full, completed from reference TRBV2 and TRBJ2-1, reads EPEVTQTPSHQVTQMGQEVILRCVPISNHLYFYWYRQILGQKVEFLVSFYNNEISEKSEIFDDQFSVERPDGSNFTLKIRSTKLEDSAMYFCASSEGLAGPNEQFFGPGTRLTVL.

V and J are TRBV7-9 and TRBJ2-5; 10 bases map to TRBD1. The end of the DNA is better explained by TRBJ2-7, so the J call may be wrong. The CDR3 totals 18 residues. Germline loops: CDR1 SEHNR, CDR2 FQNEAQ (reference sequence). The CDR3 region has the DNA TGTGCCAACCGCCCTCCGAGACGAGTCGGACAGGGGGACCACGAGCAGTACTTC. Protein: CANRPPRRVGQGDHEQYF.

The chain has TRBV12-3 or TRBV12-4 and TRBJ2-3, with 8 nucleotides matching TRBD2. Germline trimming cut 2 bases from V and 10 bases from J; bases unmatched to any gene: 2. The CDR3 consists of 12 residues. The CDR3 region has the DNA TGTGCCAGCAGTTTAAGCGGGAGAGCGCAGTATTTT. It specifies CASSLSGRAQYF.

The chain is built from TRBV20-1 and TRBJ2-4; 14 positions agree with TRBD2. The J call may be in error: the DNA end matches TRBJ2-7 better. CDR3 size: 15 residues. Germline assignment: CDR1 DFQATT and CDR2 SNEGSKA (reference sequence). The CDR3 region is CSASGTSGRTYEQYF. The CDR3 DNA sequence: TGCAGTGCTAGTGGGACTAGCGGGAGAACCTACGAGCAGTACTTC.

The CDR3 DNA reads TGTGCCAGCATAGGACAGGGGGCTCACCCCTCCTACGAGCAGTACTTC. Its protein is CASIGQGAHPSYEQYF. V usage is TRBV6-4 and J usage is TRBJ2-4; 11 bases fit TRBD1. The end of the DNA fits TRBJ2-7 better, so the J call may be wrong. The germline V gene has CDR1 MRHNA and CDR2 SNTAGT. This CDR3 is 16 amino acids long.

The rearrangement joins TRBV5-6 to TRBJ2-7, with a weak D call TRBD2 (5 bases). The ends were cut back, 1 base at V and 12 bases at J, with 11 bases in the middle. The CDR3 spans 11 residues. Germline CDR1 is SGHDT and CDR2 is YYEEEE. CDR3: CASSLLSGRYF. In DNA, the CDR3 is TGTGCCAGCAGCTTGCTAAGCGGCCGGTACTTC.

Concerning this clonotype itself: The junction and the germline gene differ at one end; a read error may be behind it. This rearrangement joins TRBV20-1 to TRBJ1-5; a possible D gene is TRBD1 (5 bases). From germline, CDR1 is DFQATT and CDR2 SNEGSKA (reference sequence). The CDR3 contains 14 residues. The CDR3 here is CSARGRGGNQPQHF. The CDR3 DNA is TGCAGTGCCAGAGGAAGGGGAGGCAATCAGCCCCAGCATTTT.

This clonotype was picked up a small number of times. The rearrangement links TRBV4-1 to TRBJ2-3, with unresolved D. Looked up from germline, CDR1 is MGHRA and CDR2 is YSYEKL. This CDR3 is 16 amino acids long. The V gene lost 4 bases and the J gene lost 2 bases, with 16 bases spanning the gap. CDR3 sequence (DNA): TGCGCCAGCAGCCGGTGGTGGCTCCCTAACACAGATACGCAGTATTTT. Translating gives CASSRWWLPNTDTQYF.

The gene calls are TRBV12-3 or TRBV12-4 and TRBJ1-2; TRBD1 is a possible D gene (5 bases). This CDR3 region has 14 residues. The ends were cut back, 8 bases at V and 2 bases at J, with 15 bases in the middle. The chain's CDR3 is CASVQGAQNYGYTF. DNA for the CDR3: TGTGCCAGCGTCCAAGGGGCTCAGAACTATGGCTACACCTTC.

V and J are TRBV9 and TRBJ1-2; 7 bases agree with TRBD1. V lost 1 base to trimming and J lost 5 bases; unmatched junction nucleotides: 8. Germline V gene lookup returns CDR1 SGDLS and CDR2 YYNGEE. The CDR3 has 15 residues. CDR3 nucleotides: TGTGCCAGCAGCGTAATGACAGGGACGGGTTATGGCTACACCTTC. Its protein is CASSVMTGTGYGYTF.

In DNA, the CDR3 is TGTGCCAGCAGCAAACAGGTTAACACCGGGGAGCTGTTTTTT. It yields the protein CASSKQVNTGELFF. The V and J genes are TRBV9 and TRBJ2-2, with a possible D match to TRBD1 (5 bases). Germline lookup yields CDR1 SGDLS and CDR2 YYNGEE. The CDR3 runs 14 residues. The V and J ends lost 4 bases and 2 bases respectively, with 9 bases between them.

Notes on this clonotype: The germline gene is not matched at one end of the junction; a read error may be the cause. The chain has TRBV18 and TRBJ2-2; weak D call: TRBD1 (5 bases). This CDR3 is built from 15 residues. CDR1 is KGHSH and CDR2 is LQKENI in the germline V gene. Here the CDR3 reads CANSPPGSNTGELFF. The CDR3 bases are TGTGCCAACTCACCACCAGGGTCGAACACCGGGGAGCTGTTTTTT. The full variable domain, completed using reference TRBV18 and TRBJ2-2, is NAGVMQNPRHLVRRRGQEARLRCSPMKGHSHVYWYRQLPEEGLKFMVYLQKENIIDESGMPKERFSAEFPKEGPSILRIQQVVRGDSAAYFCANSPPGSNTGELFFGEGSRLTVL.

The V gene is TRBV4-1, the J gene TRBJ1-5, with D possibly TRBD1 on 5 matching bases. Deletions cut 0 bases from V and 1 base from J, with 13 bases between. The CDR3 runs 17 residues. Germline assignment: CDR1 MGHRA and CDR2 YSYEKL. CDR3 amino acids: CASSQDAGIWSNQPQHF. In DNA form, the CDR3 reads TGCGCCAGCAGCCAAGATGCAGGGATATGGAGCAATCAGCCCCAGCATTTT.

The J gene is TRBJ1-2, the V gene TRBV27; 10 bases fit TRBD1. CDR1 is MNHEY and CDR2 is SMNVEV in the germline V gene (reference sequence). V was clipped by 5 bases and J by 7 bases; unmatched bases: 7. The CDR3 is 14 residues long. Written as DNA, the CDR3 is TGTGCCAGCAGTCTACGGACAGGGGGATCTGGCTACACCTTC. It encodes CASSLRTGGSGYTF.

This clonotype occurred a few times. The rearrangement uses TRBV12-3 or TRBV12-4 and TRBJ2-6, with a possible D match to TRBD1 (6 bases). With 6 bases removed from V and 5 bases from J, the gap between germline ends came to 14 bases. The length of the CDR3 is 15 residues. The DNA for the CDR3 is TGTGCCAGCAGCTCTGACAGGACCTGGGCCAACGTCCTGACTTTC. It translates to CASSSDRTWANVLTF.

This clonotype was found once. The chain has TRBV11-2 and TRBJ2-1; 9 bases agree with TRBD2. CDR3 length equals 15 residues. With 3 bases clipped from V and 4 bases from J, the junction kept 4 bases outside the gene matches. Germline V gives CDR1 SGHAT, CDR2 FQNNGV. CDR3 sequence (DNA): TGTGCCAGCAGCTTCCCTAGCGGGGTGTACAATGAGCAGTTCTTC. This translates into CASSFPSGVYNEQFF.

The chain employs TRBV7-9 and TRBJ1-1; tentative D call: TRBD1 (6 bases). The CDR3 runs to 18 residues. In germline, CDR1 is SEHNR, CDR2 FQNEAQ (reference sequence). The V gene lost 3 bases and the J gene lost 3 bases, with 23 bases spanning the gap. This CDR3 is CASSLRWRGPFADTEAFF. The CDR3, as DNA: TGTGCCAGCAGCTTGAGGTGGCGGGGGCCCTTTGCGGACACTGAAGCTTTCTTT.

A word on this clonotype: Germline and junction disagree at one end, which may indicate a read error. The chain carries TRBV7-2 and TRBJ1-1; 7 nucleotides line up with TRBD1. The germline V gene encodes CDR1 SGHTA and CDR2 FQGNSA. The CDR3 contains 16 residues. This CDR3 reads CASSLEQGRGNTEALF. The DNA of the CDR3 is TGTGCCAGCAGCTTAGAACAGGGGCGGGGGAACACTGAAGCTTTGTTT.